These 19 T cell receptor beta chains share one sample of origin, sequenced in a study of cytomegalovirus exposure and HLA in healthy donors. The PCR employed 60 Vbeta primers together with 13 Jbeta primers. Some clones are missing from TCRdb's copy, which holds only in-frame ones; the method was immunoSEQ multiplex PCR. The data hold 140,000 to 150,000 clones, with roughly 62% observed a single time. Sequenced input: PBMCs. All receptors derive from a man in his 60s in good health and CMV-seronegative.

This clone came up a few times. This chain connects TRBV7-9 to TRBJ1-4; maybe TRBD1 (5 bases). V was shortened by 5 bases and J by 2 bases, with 9 bases between the two germline ends. From germline, CDR1 is SEHNR and CDR2 FQNEAQ (reference sequence). CDR3 length equals 14 residues. This CDR3 is CASSPGLTNEKLFF. The CDR3 bases are TGTGCCAGCAGCCCGGGACTGACTAATGAAAAACTGTTTTTT.

The table lists this clone with a few counts. The CDR3 loop is CASSPRVNQPQHF. In nucleotides, the CDR3 is TGTGCCAGCAGCCCCAGGGTCAACCAGCCCCAGCATTTT. V and J are TRBV7-9 and TRBJ1-5; tentative D call: TRBD1 (5 bases). Germline V gene sequence: CDR1 SEHNR, CDR2 FQNEAQ (reference sequence). The CDR3 consists of 13 residues. Trimming cost V 5 bases and J 7 bases, with 12 bases left between them.

The gene calls are TRBV23-1 and TRBJ1-2, with 7 bases aligning to TRBD1. TRBV23-1 is assigned to the ORF class and has an uncertain function. The CDR3 has 16 amino acids. With 0 bases clipped from V and 8 bases from J, the junction kept 12 bases outside the gene matches. This CDR3 reads CASSQSPDRIIFGYTF. The CDR3 nucleotides are TGCGCCAGCAGTCAATCTCCGGACAGGATCATTTTCGGCTACACCTTC.

This chain links TRBV6-5 with TRBJ1-5; D gene ambiguous. The V end was cut by 5 bases, the J end by 0 bases, with 11 bases between. Germline CDR1 MNHEY, CDR2 SVGAGI. CDR3 length: 15 residues. The CDR3 sequence is CASSPAGYSNQPQHF. The CDR3 DNA reads TGTGCCAGCAGTCCGGCGGGGTATAGCAATCAGCCCCAGCATTTT.

In its sample, this clone was seen a few times. This chain connects TRBV6-4 to TRBJ1-1, with D possibly TRBD1 on 5 matching bases. This CDR3 is built from 14 residues. The germline V and J ends were trimmed by 2 bases and 9 bases, with 16 bases remaining between them. Germline V gene sequence: CDR1 MRHNA, CDR2 SNTAGT. CDR3 loop: CASSDESGTAKAFF. DNA of the CDR3: TGTGCCAGCAGTGACGAATCCGGGACTGCGAAAGCTTTCTTT.

The gene calls are TRBV4-1 and TRBJ2-7; TRBD2 agrees at 11 bases. The CDR3 covers 16 residues. The junction had 7 bases not matched to a gene; V was cut back by 1 base and J by 5 bases. Germline CDR1 MGHRA, CDR2 YSYEKL. This chain's CDR3 is CASSQVVTSGMNEQYF. The CDR3 bases are TGCGCCAGCAGCCAAGTGGTGACTAGCGGGATGAACGAGCAGTACTTC.

V usage is TRBV5-4 and J usage is TRBJ1-1; a possible D gene is TRBD1 (5 bases). V was trimmed by 0 bases and J by 5 bases, leaving 11 bases between them. CDR1 is SGHNT and CDR2 is YYREEE in the germline V gene (reference sequence). CDR3 length: 14 residues. CDR3 nucleotide sequence: TGTGCCAGCAGCTTGGTGGGGGGAAAGACTGAAGCTTTCTTT. This gives the protein CASSLVGGKTEAFF.

The chain uses TRBV9 and TRBJ2-7; a weak D match, TRBD2 (5 bases). CDR1 is SGDLS, CDR2 YYNGEE, per germline. The CDR3 extends over 14 amino acids. V shed 1 base and J shed 3 bases, with 11 bases lying between them. The CDR3 coding sequence is TGTGCCAGCAGCGTATCGGGGTCAGGCTACGAGCAGTACTTC. It translates to CASSVSGSGYEQYF.

CDR3 nucleotide sequence: TGTGCCAGCAGTGTCCTACAGGGAGAGGGGAGTCAGCCCCAGCATTTT. The encoded protein is CASSVLQGEGSQPQHF. The chain has TRBV28 and TRBJ1-5; TRBD1 is a possible D gene (6 bases). V dropped 5 bases and J dropped 6 bases, with 20 bases sitting between them. In germline, CDR1 is MDHEN, CDR2 SYDVKM. This CDR3 has 16 residues. The full variable domain, completed using reference TRBV28 and TRBJ1-5, is DVKVTQSSRYLVKRTGEKVFLECVQDMDHENMFWYRQDPGLGLRLIYFSYDVKMKEKGDIPEGYSVSREKKERFSLILESASTNQTSMYLCASSVLQGEGSQPQHFGDGTRLSIL.

In nucleotides, the CDR3 is TGTGCCACTTTTGTGGGGACAGCGAACACTGAAGCTTTCTTT. Protein product: CATFVGTANTEAFF. The chain links TRBV6-5 to TRBJ1-1; TRBD1 aligns across 7 bases. After removal of 10 bases from V and 1 base from J, the junction contained 9 bases not matched to a gene. CDR1 is MNHEY and CDR2 is SVGAGI in the germline V gene. The CDR3 runs 14 residues.

The CDR3 region has the DNA TGTGCCTGGAGTGTACGGAGGTCTGCCTATGGCTACACCTTC. Translating gives CAWSVRRSAYGYTF. The chain carries TRBV30 and TRBJ1-2; no definite D call. The CDR3 runs 14 residues. The germline V gene encodes CDR1 GTSNPN and CDR2 SVGIG (reference sequence). The V and J ends lost 0 bases and 4 bases respectively, with 12 bases between them.

The rearrangement links TRBV18 to TRBJ2-5, with D perhaps matching TRBD1 (6 bases). The germline V gene encodes CDR1 KGHSH and CDR2 LQKENI. The CDR3 totals 17 residues. V lost 0 bases and J lost 5, with 19 bases in between. For the CDR3, the DNA is TGTGCCAGCTCACCACCAGTAGGGACAACCAGAGGGGAGACCCAGTACTTC. Translating it yields CASSPPVGTTRGETQYF.

The V call is TRBV9, the J call TRBJ2-1, with 8 bases identical to TRBD2. V lost 0 bases, J lost 6 bases, and 5 bases stayed unmatched. Per germline, CDR1 SGDLS and CDR2 YYNGEE. The CDR3 has 15 residues. CDR3 sequence reads: CASSVGGLAGNEQFF. CDR3 in DNA: TGTGCCAGCAGCGTAGGAGGACTAGCTGGCAATGAGCAGTTCTTC.

This chain links TRBV4-1 with TRBJ1-2, with 7 bases that match TRBD1. Germline V CDR1 and CDR2: MGHRA, YSYEKL. With 1 base clipped from V and 6 bases from J, the junction kept 5 bases outside the gene matches. This CDR3 spans 14 amino acids. CDR3 in amino acids: CASSQGPGGDGYTF. The CDR3, as DNA: TGCGCCAGCAGCCAAGGGCCAGGGGGAGATGGCTACACCTTC.

The chain couples TRBV27 to TRBJ2-2; 16 bases match TRBD2. The CDR3 contains 16 residues. V lost 4 bases and J lost 5; bases outside the gene matches: 1. Germline CDR1 reads MNHEY; CDR2 reads SMNVEV (reference sequence). CDR3 in amino acids: CASSWGLAGGTGELFF. CDR3 bases: TGTGCCAGCAGTTGGGGACTAGCGGGAGGGACCGGGGAGCTGTTTTTT.

The J gene is TRBJ1-2, the V gene TRBV7-9, with a weak D call TRBD1 (5 bases). The CDR3 is 15 amino acids. Germline CDR1 reads SEHNR; CDR2 reads FQNEAQ (reference sequence). Trimming left V 3 bases short and J 4 bases short, with 15 bases between. For the CDR3, the DNA is TGTGCCAGCAGCTTTACGTTGGGGGAGGGCTATGGCTACACCTTC. Encoded protein: CASSFTLGEGYGYTF.

The chain uses TRBV15 and TRBJ2-1, with 8 bases aligning to TRBD1. The V segment lost 0 bases and the J segment 13 bases; nucleotides outside the gene matches: 14. The germline V gene encodes CDR1 LNHNV and CDR2 YYDKDF (reference sequence). The CDR3 runs 16 residues. As DNA, the CDR3 is TGTGCCACCAGCAGAGATTTGGAGACAGGGGCCTCAACCCAGTTCTTC. This gives the protein CATSRDLETGASTQFF.

The J gene is TRBJ2-1, the V gene TRBV12-5; 8 nucleotides align to TRBD2. The V gene end was trimmed by 2 bases and the J gene end by 0 bases; junction bases not matched to a gene: 12. The CDR3 covers 19 residues. Germline assignment: CDR1 LGHNT and CDR2 FRNRAP. This chain's CDR3 is CASGLPNGTRYRSYNEQFF. The CDR3 DNA is TGTGCTAGTGGTTTGCCCAACGGGACTAGGTATCGCTCCTACAATGAGCAGTTCTTC.

This clone has only a few counts. The genes are TRBV28 and TRBJ2-7; maybe TRBD1 (5 bases). This CDR3 region has 14 residues. V lost 3 bases to trimming and J lost 6 bases, with 15 bases between them. From germline, CDR1 is MDHEN and CDR2 SYDVKM. For the CDR3, the DNA is TGTGCCAGCAGTTTCCGACAGTTTCCGTCCGAGCAGTACTTC. Its translation: CASSFRQFPSEQYF.